This T cell receptor beta chain is drawn from a study of siplizumab effects on memory and regulatory T cells. Germline assignment: CDR1 SGHTA and CDR2 FQGNSA. This CDR3 spans 15 amino acids. Deletions cut 4 bases from V and 3 bases from J, with 15 bases between. This clone was seen only once. Method: immunoSEQ multiplex PCR; TCRdb's copy keeps in-frame clones and lacks some. This sample carries about 26,000 clones, 80% to 90% of them seen once, and the ten largest clones take about 25%. Material for sequencing was memory CD4+ T cells sorted from blood. V gene TRBV7-2 combines with J gene TRBJ1-1, with D maybe TRBD1 (6 bases). This TCR was sampled from a human donor in good health. CDR3 residues: CASSSSWGLYTEAFF. CDR3 sequence (DNA): TGTGCCAGCAGCTCCTCGTGGGGGCTTTACACTGAAGCTTTCTTT. The full variable domain, in which reference TRBV7-2 and TRBJ1-1 provide the parts outside the CDR3, is GAGVSQSPSNKVTEKGKDVELRCDPISGHTALYWYRQSLGQGLEFLIYFQGNSAPDKSGLPSDRFSAERTGGSVSTLTIQRTQQEDSAVYLCASSSSWGLYTEAFFGQGTRLTVV.